The sequence of this T cell receptor (beta chain) was determined in a study of T-cell memory formation after mild COVID-19. Study-wide findings and caveats: CD8+ contracting clones occupied EMRA, while CD4+ ones occupied mainly CM and EM. Clones contracting over day 15 to 85 were CD4/CD8 balanced, with later expanders leaning CD4+. A second wave of clones peaked on day 37, and their SARS-CoV-2 specificity went unconfirmed.

To note about this clonotype: The antigen remains unidentified.

TCRdb reanalysed the 5' RACE reads using MiXCR and keeps one entry per CDR3 protein. Of roughly 450,000 distinct CDR3 sequences listed, roughly 18% are singletons. The source material was PBMCs or a T cell subset sorted from them (not recorded which). The receptor was derived from an adult woman who had mild COVID-19 (a few samples of this study predate the infection). Cell type and time point are not known.

The CDR3 here is CASSPSVRAQGAYEQYF. In DNA form, the CDR3 reads TGTGCCAGCAGCCCTTCGGTCAGGGCGCAAGGAGCCTACGAGCAGTACTTC. The chain employs TRBV7-9 and TRBJ2-7; TRBD1 is a possible D gene (5 bases). Trimming removed 5 bases at V and 2 bases at J, with 22 bases between. CDR1 is SEHNR, CDR2 FQNEAQ, per germline (reference sequence). The CDR3 contains 17 residues.